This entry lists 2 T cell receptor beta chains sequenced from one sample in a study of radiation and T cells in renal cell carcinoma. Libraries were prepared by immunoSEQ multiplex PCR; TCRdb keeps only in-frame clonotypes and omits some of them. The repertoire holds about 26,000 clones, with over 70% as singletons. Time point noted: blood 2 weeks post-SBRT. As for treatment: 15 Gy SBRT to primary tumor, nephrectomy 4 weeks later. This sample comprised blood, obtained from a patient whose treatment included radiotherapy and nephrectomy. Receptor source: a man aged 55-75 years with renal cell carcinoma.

CDR3 nucleotide sequence: TGCGCCAGCAGCTTGGGGGGGACAGTTATTGGAACTGAAGCTTTCTTT. It codes for CASSLGGTVIGTEAFF. The rearrangement links TRBV5-1 to TRBJ1-1; 7 positions agree with TRBD1. This CDR3 has 16 residues. Germline values: CDR1 SGHRS, CDR2 YFSETQ. With 0 bases clipped from V and 5 bases from J, the junction kept 10 bases outside the gene matches.

The CDR3 spells CASSLSDAGELFF. The CDR3 DNA reads TGCGCCAGCAGCTTGAGTGACGCCGGGGAGCTGTTTTTT. The chain uses TRBV5-1 and TRBJ2-2; D uncertain. V was pared by 1 base and J by 6 bases, with 7 bases between. CDR3 length equals 13 residues. Germline assignment: CDR1 SGHRS and CDR2 YFSETQ.